This entry features one T cell receptor (beta chain) sequence. Sequencing used immunoSEQ multiplex PCR; TCRdb keeps in-frame clones, though not all of them. This table has 80,000 or so clones, about nine tenths appearing once. V lost 6 bases and J 10 bases, leaving 13 bases between the germline ends. The germline gives CDR1 LNHDA, CDR2 SQIVND (reference sequence). The CDR3 has 12 amino acids. The sample belongs to a study of T cell responses to AZD1222 COVID-19 vaccine. The chain employs TRBV19 and TRBJ1-5; D gene uncertain. The receptor was isolated from an adult who received the AZD1222 COVID-19 vaccine. Specimen: peripheral blood, collected 28 days after the second AZD1222 dose. CDR3 sequence reads: CASSSGLSPQHF. CDR3 nucleotides: TGTGCCAGTAGCTCCGGCCTCTCTCCCCAGCATTTT.